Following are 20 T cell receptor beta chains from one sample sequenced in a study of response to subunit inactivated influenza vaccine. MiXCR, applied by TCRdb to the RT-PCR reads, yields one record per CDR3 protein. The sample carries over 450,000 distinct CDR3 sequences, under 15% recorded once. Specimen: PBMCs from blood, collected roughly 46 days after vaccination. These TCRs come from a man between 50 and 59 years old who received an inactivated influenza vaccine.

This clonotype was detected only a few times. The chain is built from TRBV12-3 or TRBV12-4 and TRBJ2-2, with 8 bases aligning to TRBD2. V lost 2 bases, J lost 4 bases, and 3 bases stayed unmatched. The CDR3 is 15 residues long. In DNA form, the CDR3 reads TGTGCCAGCAGTTTACGGGGGGGGCTCACCGGGGAGCTGTTTTTT. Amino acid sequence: CASSLRGGLTGELFF.

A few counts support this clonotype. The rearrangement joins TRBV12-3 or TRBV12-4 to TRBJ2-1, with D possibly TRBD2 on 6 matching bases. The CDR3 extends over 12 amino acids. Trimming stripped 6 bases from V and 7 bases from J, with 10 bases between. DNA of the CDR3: TGTGCCAGCAGACCAGGGAGGAATGAGCAGTTCTTC. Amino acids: CASRPGRNEQFF.

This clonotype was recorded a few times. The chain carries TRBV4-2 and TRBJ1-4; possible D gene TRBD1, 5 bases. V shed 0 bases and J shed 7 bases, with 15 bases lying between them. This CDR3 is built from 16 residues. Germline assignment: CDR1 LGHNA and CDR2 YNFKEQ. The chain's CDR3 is CASSQEAGRRSEKLFF. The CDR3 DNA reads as TGTGCCAGCAGCCAAGAAGCGGGACGTCGGAGTGAAAAACTGTTTTTT.

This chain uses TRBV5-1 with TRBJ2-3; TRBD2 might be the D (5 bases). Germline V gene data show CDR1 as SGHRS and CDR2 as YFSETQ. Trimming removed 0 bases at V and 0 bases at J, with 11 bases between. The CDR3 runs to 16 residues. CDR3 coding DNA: TGCGCCAGCAGCTTGGCAGTAGCGTCTAGCACAGATACGCAGTATTTT. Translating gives CASSLAVASSTDTQYF. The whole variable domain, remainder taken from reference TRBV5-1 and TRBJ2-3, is KAGVTQTPRYLIKTRGQQVTLSCSPISGHRSVSWYQQTPGQGLQFLFEYFSETQRNKGNFPGRFSGRQFSNSRSEMNVSTLELGDSALYLCASSLAVASSTDTQYFGPGTRLTVL.

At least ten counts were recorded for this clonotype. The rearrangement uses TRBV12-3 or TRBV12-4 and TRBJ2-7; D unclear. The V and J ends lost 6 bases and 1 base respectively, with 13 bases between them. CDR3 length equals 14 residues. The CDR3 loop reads CASRSSSRSYEQYF. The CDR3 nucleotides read TGTGCCAGCAGGTCCTCTAGTAGATCCTACGAGCAGTACTTC.

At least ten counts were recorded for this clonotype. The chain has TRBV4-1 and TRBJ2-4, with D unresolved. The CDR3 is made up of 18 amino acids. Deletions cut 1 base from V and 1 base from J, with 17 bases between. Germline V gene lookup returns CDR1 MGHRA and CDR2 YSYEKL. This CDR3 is CASSQGELLGVAKNIQYF. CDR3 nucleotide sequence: TGCGCCAGCAGCCAAGGGGAATTGTTGGGTGTGGCCAAAAACATTCAGTACTTC.

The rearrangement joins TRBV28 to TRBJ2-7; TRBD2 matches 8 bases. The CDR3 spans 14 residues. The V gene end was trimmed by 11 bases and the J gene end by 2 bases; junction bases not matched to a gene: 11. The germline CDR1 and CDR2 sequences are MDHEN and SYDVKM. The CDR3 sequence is CAGNNSGKTYEQYF. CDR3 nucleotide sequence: TGTGCCGGCAATAATAGCGGGAAGACCTACGAGCAGTACTTC.

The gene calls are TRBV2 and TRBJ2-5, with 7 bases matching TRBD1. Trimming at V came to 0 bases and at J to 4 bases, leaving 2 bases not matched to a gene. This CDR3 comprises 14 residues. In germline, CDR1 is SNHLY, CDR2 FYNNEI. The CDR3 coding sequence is TGTGCCAGCAGTGAAGCAGGGGGCGCAGAGACCCAGTACTTC. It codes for CASSEAGGAETQYF. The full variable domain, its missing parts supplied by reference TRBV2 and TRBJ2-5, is EPEVTQTPSHQVTQMGQEVILRCVPISNHLYFYWYRQILGQKVEFLVSFYNNEISEKSEIFDDQFSVERPDGSNFTLKIRSTKLEDSAMYFCASSEAGGAETQYFGPGTRLLVL.

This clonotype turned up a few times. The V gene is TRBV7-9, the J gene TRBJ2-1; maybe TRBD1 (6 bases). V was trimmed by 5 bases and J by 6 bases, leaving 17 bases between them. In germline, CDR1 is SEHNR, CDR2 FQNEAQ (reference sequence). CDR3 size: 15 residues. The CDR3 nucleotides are TGTGCCAGCAGCCCACAGGGCCGAGAGGGCAATGAGCAGTTCTTC. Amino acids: CASSPQGREGNEQFF.

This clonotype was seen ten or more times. In nucleotides, the CDR3 is TGTGCCAGCAGTTTGACTAGCGGGAGGATGAAGGGTGAGCAGTACTTC. Translation gives CASSLTSGRMKGEQYF. The V call is TRBV6-2 or TRBV6-3, the J call TRBJ2-7; 13 bases agree with TRBD2. CDR3 size: 16 residues. V shed 4 bases, J shed 7 bases, and the junction held 10 bases outside the gene matches. The germline gives CDR1 MNHEY, CDR2 SVGEGT.

Here the CDR3 DNA reads TGCAGCGTTGAAACGAGCGGGGATACGCAGTATTTT. Protein product: CSVETSGDTQYF. V is TRBV29-1 and J is TRBJ2-3, with a weak D call TRBD2 (6 bases). The CDR3 spans 12 residues. Germline V gene data show CDR1 as SQVTM and CDR2 as ANQGSEA. V was pared by 2 bases and J by 6 bases, with 9 bases between.

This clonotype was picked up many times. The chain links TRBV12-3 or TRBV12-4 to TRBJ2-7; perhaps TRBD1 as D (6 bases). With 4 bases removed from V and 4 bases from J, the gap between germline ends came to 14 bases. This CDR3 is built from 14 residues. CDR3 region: CASSSYRDSYEQYF. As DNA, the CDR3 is TGTGCCAGCAGTTCATACAGGGATTCTTACGAGCAGTACTTC.

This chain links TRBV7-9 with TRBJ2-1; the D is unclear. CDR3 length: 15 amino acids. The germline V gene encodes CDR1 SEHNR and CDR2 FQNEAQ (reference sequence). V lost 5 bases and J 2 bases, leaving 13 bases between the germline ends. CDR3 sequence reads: CASSPPSRPYNEQFF. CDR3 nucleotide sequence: TGTGCCAGCAGCCCCCCCTCACGACCCTACAATGAGCAGTTCTTC.

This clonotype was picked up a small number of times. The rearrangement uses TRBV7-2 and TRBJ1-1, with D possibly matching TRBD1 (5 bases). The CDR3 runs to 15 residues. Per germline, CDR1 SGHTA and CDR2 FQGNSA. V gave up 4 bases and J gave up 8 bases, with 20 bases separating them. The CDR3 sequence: CASSSALRGFYEAFF. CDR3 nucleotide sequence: TGTGCCAGCAGCTCCGCGCTTCGGGGGTTCTACGAAGCTTTCTTT.

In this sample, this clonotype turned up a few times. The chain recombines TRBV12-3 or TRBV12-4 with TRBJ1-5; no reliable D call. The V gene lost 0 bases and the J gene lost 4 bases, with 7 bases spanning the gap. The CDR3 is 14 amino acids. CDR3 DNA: TGTGCCAGCAGTTTAGCGCAGGAGAATCAGCCCCAGCATTTT. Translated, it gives CASSLAQENQPQHF.

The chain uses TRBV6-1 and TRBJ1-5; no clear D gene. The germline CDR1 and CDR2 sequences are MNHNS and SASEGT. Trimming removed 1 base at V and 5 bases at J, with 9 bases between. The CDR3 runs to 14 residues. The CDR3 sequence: CASSEDRTDQPQHF. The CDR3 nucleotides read TGTGCCAGCAGTGAAGACAGAACGGATCAGCCCCAGCATTTT.

The CDR3 bases are TGTGCCAGCCGTGTGCAAGATAGAAACACCATATATTTT. It is translated as CASRVQDRNTIYF. The chain recombines TRBV10-3 with TRBJ1-3; D ambiguous. Germline V gene lookup returns CDR1 ENHRY and CDR2 SYGVKD. The CDR3 runs 13 residues. Deletions cut 10 bases from V and 5 bases from J, with 15 bases between.

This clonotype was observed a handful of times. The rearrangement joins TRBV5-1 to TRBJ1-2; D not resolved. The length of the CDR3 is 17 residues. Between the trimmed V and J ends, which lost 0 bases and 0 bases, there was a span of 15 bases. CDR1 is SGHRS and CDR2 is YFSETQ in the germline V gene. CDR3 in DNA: TGCGCCAGCAGCTTGGGTGGCGGATATATTTCTAACTATGGCTACACCTTC. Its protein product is CASSLGGGYISNYGYTF. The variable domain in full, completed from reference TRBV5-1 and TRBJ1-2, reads KAGVTQTPRYLIKTRGQQVTLSCSPISGHRSVSWYQQTPGQGLQFLFEYFSETQRNKGNFPGRFSGRQFSNSRSEMNVSTLELGDSALYLCASSLGGGYISNYGYTFGSGTRLTVV.

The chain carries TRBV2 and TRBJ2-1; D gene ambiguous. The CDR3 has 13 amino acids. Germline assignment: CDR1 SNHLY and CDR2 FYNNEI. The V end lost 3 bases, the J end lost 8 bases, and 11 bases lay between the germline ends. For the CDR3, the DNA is TGTGCCAGCAGTGAGTCGACTTTTGATGAGCAGTTCTTC. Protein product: CASSESTFDEQFF.

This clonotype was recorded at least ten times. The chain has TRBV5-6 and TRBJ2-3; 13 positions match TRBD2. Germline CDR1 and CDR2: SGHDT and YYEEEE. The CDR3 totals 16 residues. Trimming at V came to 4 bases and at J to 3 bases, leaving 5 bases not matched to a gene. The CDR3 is CASSLTSGGITDTQYF. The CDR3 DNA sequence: TGTGCCAGCAGCCTGACTAGCGGGGGGATAACAGATACGCAGTATTTT.